This T cell receptor beta chain emerged from a study of blood T cells in healthy people across ages. Together with a sample-barcoded 5' primer, a J-beta primer mix was included in a second PCR lasting roughly 6 to 12 cycles. Each cDNA molecule received a tag from a template-switch adaptor that had 12 random nucleotides. TCRdb passed the 5' RACE reads through MiXCR, listing each CDR3 protein once. The top ten clones hold about 13% of a sample with hundreds of thousands of distinct CDR3 sequences, about 50% of them seen once. Per germline, CDR1 MNHEY and CDR2 SMNVEV (reference sequence). CDR3 size: 16 residues. The J segment lost 0 bases and the V segment lost 9 bases, leaving 9 bases of the junction unmatched.

The V call is TRBV27, the J call TRBJ1-5; TRBD1 matches 9 bases. Sequenced input: blood. The TCR sequence derives from a woman older than 75 in good health. Written as DNA, the CDR3 is TGTGCCAGTGGACGGGACAGGGACTATAGCAATCAGCCCCAGCATTTT. Translated: CASGRDRDYSNQPQHF.